This TCR beta chain originates from a study of CD8+ T cells in alopecia areata. The CDR3 extends over 12 amino acids. This clone occurred a few times. TCR sequencing used cDNA made by reverse transcription of extracted RNA. The assay was immunoSEQ multiplex PCR, and TCRdb's table has in-frame clones only and misses some. The sample yields around 120,000 clones, 55% to 65% seen once. Sequencing input: CD4+ T cells sorted from blood. This sequence originates from a human donor in good health. V usage is TRBV23-1 and J usage is TRBJ1-5; 7 bases fit TRBD1. TRBV23-1 is an open reading frame, and its role is uncertain. CDR3 DNA: TGCGCGACCGGACAGGTCAATCAGCCCCAGCATTTT. Its protein is CATGQVNQPQHF.